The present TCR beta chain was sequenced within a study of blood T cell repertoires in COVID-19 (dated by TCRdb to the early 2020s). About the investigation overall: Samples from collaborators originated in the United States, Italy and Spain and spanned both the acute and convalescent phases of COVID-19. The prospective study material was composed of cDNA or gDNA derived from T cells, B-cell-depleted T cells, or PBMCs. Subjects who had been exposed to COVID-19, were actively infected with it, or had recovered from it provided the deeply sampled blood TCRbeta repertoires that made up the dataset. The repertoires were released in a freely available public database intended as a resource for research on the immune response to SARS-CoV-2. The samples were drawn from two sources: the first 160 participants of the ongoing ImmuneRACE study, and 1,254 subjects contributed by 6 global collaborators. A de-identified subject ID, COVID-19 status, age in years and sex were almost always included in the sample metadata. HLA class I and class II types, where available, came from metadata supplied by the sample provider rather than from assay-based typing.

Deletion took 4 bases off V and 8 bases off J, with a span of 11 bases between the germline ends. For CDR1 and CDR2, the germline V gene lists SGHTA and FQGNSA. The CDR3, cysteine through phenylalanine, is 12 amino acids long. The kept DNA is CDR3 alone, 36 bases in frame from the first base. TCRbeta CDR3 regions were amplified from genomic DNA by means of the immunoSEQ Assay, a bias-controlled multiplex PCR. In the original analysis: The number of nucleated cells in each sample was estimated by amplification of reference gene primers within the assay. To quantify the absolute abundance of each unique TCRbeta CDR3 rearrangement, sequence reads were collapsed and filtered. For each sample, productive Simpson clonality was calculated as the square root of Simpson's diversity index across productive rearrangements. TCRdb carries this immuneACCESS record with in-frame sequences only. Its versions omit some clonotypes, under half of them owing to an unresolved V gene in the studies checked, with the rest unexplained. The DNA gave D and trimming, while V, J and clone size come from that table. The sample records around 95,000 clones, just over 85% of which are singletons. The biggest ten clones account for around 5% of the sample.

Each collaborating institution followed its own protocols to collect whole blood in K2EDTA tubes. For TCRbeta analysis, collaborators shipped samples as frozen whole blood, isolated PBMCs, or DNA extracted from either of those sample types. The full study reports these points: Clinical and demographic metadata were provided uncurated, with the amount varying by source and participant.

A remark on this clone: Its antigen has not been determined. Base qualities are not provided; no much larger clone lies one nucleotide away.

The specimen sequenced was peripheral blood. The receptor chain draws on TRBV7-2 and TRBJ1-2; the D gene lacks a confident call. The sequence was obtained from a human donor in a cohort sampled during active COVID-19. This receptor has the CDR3 CASSSRYTGYTF. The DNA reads TGTGCCAGCAGCTCCCGATACACCGGCTACACCTTC.